A selection of T cell receptor beta chains follows, all from one sample in a study of blood T cell repertoires in COVID-19. Clones were read by immunoSEQ multiplex PCR, and TCRdb kept only the in-frame ones, dropping some. In the table there are about 87,000 clones, about 88% of which are singletons. Sequenced sample: peripheral blood. These TCRs come from a man aged 35 to 55 with acute or convalescent COVID-19. Both conserved end residues are part of each CDR3. The D gene is left open where the match is weak. Size is omitted from some rows. Given values are once, few, many or a class for expanded clones.

D gene	clone size	V gene	CDR3 length	J gene	CDR3 DNA	CDR3 protein
-	-	TRBV5-1	16	TRBJ2-1	TGCGCCAGCAGCTCCATAGCGGACAGGAAAAACAATGAGCAGTTCTTC	CASSSIADRKNNEQFF
-	-	TRBV14	14	TRBJ1-1	TGTGCCAGCAGCCAAGTACGGGGGGGCACTGAAGCTTTCTTT	CASSQVRGGTEAFF
-	-	TRBV12-3/TRBV12-4	12	TRBJ1-2	TGTGCCAGCAGTCGACAGAACTATGGCTACACCTTC	CASSRQNYGYTF
-	-	TRBV6-1	13	TRBJ2-7	TGTGCCAGCAGTGAAGGAGGGTTCTACGAGCAGTACTTC	CASSEGGFYEQYF
-	-	TRBV6-5	14	TRBJ1-1	TGTGCCAGCAGTCCGACACGGGGGGTCACTGAAGCTTTCTTT	CASSPTRGVTEAFF
TRBD2	-	TRBV7-9	15	TRBJ2-7	TGTGCCAGCAGCTGGGGAGGGGCGGCCTTTTACGAGCAGTACTTC	CASSWGGAAFYEQYF
TRBD1	-	TRBV6-1	15	TRBJ2-5	TGTGCCAGCAGTGAAGCCAGGGGGCATCAAGAGACCCAGTACTTC	CASSEARGHQETQYF
TRBD1	-	TRBV7-2	15	TRBJ1-2	TGTGCCAGCAGCACCCCGGGACAGGGGTACTATGGCTACACCTTC	CASSTPGQGYYGYTF
TRBD1	-	TRBV7-2	15	TRBJ1-6	TGTGCCAGCAGTCTCTACAGGGGAGGTAATTCACCCCTCCACTTT	CASSLYRGGNSPLHF
-	-	TRBV6-4	12	TRBJ2-1	TGTGCCAGCAGTGACCTATACAATGAGCAGTTCTTC	CASSDLYNEQFF
-	once	TRBV7-8	11	TRBJ1-1	TGTGCCAGCAGCCTGGATTGGGCAGCTTTCTTT	CASSLDWAAFF
TRBD2	-	TRBV7-9	16	TRBJ2-1	TGTGCCAGCACCCTCCTTCTAGCGGGAGTTCCCAATGAGCAGTTCTTC	CASTLLLAGVPNEQFF
-	-	TRBV10-3	12	TRBJ2-7	TGTGCCACGTCGACTGAAGCCTACGAGCAGTACTTC	CATSTEAYEQYF
-	-	TRBV12-3/TRBV12-4	12	TRBJ2-5	TGTGCCAGCAGGCTATCCAGGGAGACCCAGTACTTC	CASRLSRETQYF
TRBD1	-	TRBV6-5	14	TRBJ2-1	TGTGCCAGCAGAGTTGGACAGGCCTACAATGAGCAGTTCTTC	CASRVGQAYNEQFF
TRBD1	-	TRBV6-5	15	TRBJ2-4	TGTGCCAGCAGTTTCGGGACAGGGGGTTTGGCCATTCAGTACTTC	CASSFGTGGLAIQYF
TRBD1	-	TRBV30	18	TRBJ2-5	TGTGCCTGGAGTGTACCGACGCTCCAAAGGACAGGGAAAGAGACCCAGTACTTC	CAWSVPTLQRTGKETQYF
-	-	TRBV27	15	TRBJ2-3	TGTGCCACCGCCCCGGCCGGGGGGCGCCCAGATACGCAGTATTTT	CATAPAGGRPDTQYF
-	-	TRBV27	12	TRBJ2-2	TGTGCCAGCAGATCGAACACCGGGGAACTGTTTTTT	CASRSNTGELFF
TRBD1	-	TRBV3-1/TRBV3-2	11	TRBJ1-2	TGTGCCAGCAGCCTGACAGGGAGCTACACCTTC	CASSLTGSYTF
TRBD2	-	TRBV9	17	TRBJ2-5	TGTGCCAGCAGCGTAGACCCTAGGACTAGCGGGCAAGAGACCCAGTACTTC	CASSVDPRTSGQETQYF
-	few	TRBV30	14	TRBJ1-2	TGTGCCTGGAGTGTAGGAGGCAGCAACTATGGCTACACCTTC	CAWSVGGSNYGYTF
-	once	TRBV2	12	TRBJ2-7	TGTGCCAGCAGTTCAGGGTTCTACGAGCAGTACTTC	CASSSGFYEQYF
-	many	TRBV6-5	14	TRBJ2-2	TGTGCCAGCAGATCCGCTACGAACACCGGGGAGCTGTTTTTT	CASRSATNTGELFF
-	-	TRBV4-3	13	TRBJ1-2	TGCGCCAGCAGCCAAGGTGCCGGGTACGATTCCACCTTC	CASSQGAGYDSTF
TRBD1	-	TRBV19	13	TRBJ2-7	TGTGCCAGTAGTATGGGACAGGCCTACGAGCAGTACTTC	CASSMGQAYEQYF
-	-	TRBV6-5	12	TRBJ1-1	TGTGCCAGTTCCAGGCTGAACACTGAAGCTTTCTTT	CASSRLNTEAFF
TRBD2	-	TRBV7-3	15	TRBJ2-5	TGTGCCAGCAGCTTAAATGGCGGGGGGAAAGAGACCCAGTACTTC	CASSLNGGGKETQYF
-	-	TRBV6-5	14	TRBJ2-2	TGTGCCAGCACCAGACAGGGCCCCGGGAGTGAGCTGTTTTTT	CASTRQGPGSELFF
TRBD2	-	TRBV15	16	TRBJ2-3	TGTGCCACCAGCAGAGGTAAAGGGACTAGCGTAGATACGCAGTATTTT	CATSRGKGTSVDTQYF
-	few	TRBV24-1	16	TRBJ2-2	TGTGCCACCAGTGATTTGTGGACATCAAACACCGGGGAGCTGTTTTTT	CATSDLWTSNTGELFF
-	-	TRBV19	15	TRBJ2-3	TGTGCCAGCGCCTCGTCAGGGTCTGCTCGAGATACGCAGTATTTT	CASASSGSARDTQYF
-	-	TRBV7-9	14	TRBJ2-7	TGTGCCAGCAGCTTAGACGTACACCCCTACGAGCAGTACTTC	CASSLDVHPYEQYF
-	-	TRBV5-8	14	TRBJ1-5	TGTGCCAGCAGATACCAAAGAGGGTACCAGCCCCAGCATTTT	CASRYQRGYQPQHF
-	few	TRBV29-1	12	TRBJ1-1	TGCAGCGTATCAGACCCGGGAACTGAAGCTTTCTTT	CSVSDPGTEAFF
TRBD1	-	TRBV30	14	TRBJ1-1	TGTGCCTGGAGCACCGGGACAGTGAACACTGAAGCTTTCTTT	CAWSTGTVNTEAFF
-	once	TRBV10-1	18	TRBJ1-1	TGCGCCAGCAGTGAGTCGACTCCGGGGGGATCTAAGAACACTGAAGCTTTCTTT	CASSESTPGGSKNTEAFF
TRBD1	-	TRBV9	14	TRBJ2-7	TGTGCCAGCAGCGGACGACAGGGAGCACACGAGCAGTACTTC	CASSGRQGAHEQYF
-	-	TRBV6-5	12	TRBJ1-5	TGTGCCAGCCGCCCGGGGGATCAGCCCCAGCATTTT	CASRPGDQPQHF
TRBD1	-	TRBV9	15	TRBJ2-3	TGTGCCAGCAGCCCCAGGACAGGGTGGGAAGATACGCAGTATTTT	CASSPRTGWEDTQYF
-	few	TRBV5-6	13	TRBJ1-5	TGTGCCAGCAGCTTAAACAGGGACCCCCGCGGGCATTTT	CASSLNRDPRGHF
-	-	TRBV2	15	TRBJ1-2	TGTGCCAGCAACGAAGTGGGGGGGCCTAACTATGGCTACACCTTC	CASNEVGGPNYGYTF
-	-	TRBV21-1	15	TRBJ2-7	TGTGCCAGCACCCCTAAAGGACTCTCCCGGCAGCGGCGTGGGTTC	CASTPKGLSRQRRGF
-	-	TRBV7-2	13	TRBJ1-6	TGTGCCAGCCGCTCGGACAGATATTCACCCCTCCACTTT	CASRSDRYSPLHF
-	-	TRBV6-1	15	TRBJ1-5	TGTGCCAGCAGTGAAGGGGGGGGGCTGGGGCAGCCCCAGCATTTT	CASSEGGGLGQPQHF
TRBD1	-	TRBV6-5	13	TRBJ1-1	TGTGCCAGCATTCGACAGGGGAAGGGTGAAGCTTTCTTT	CASIRQGKGEAFF
TRBD1	once	TRBV5-5	16	TRBJ2-3	TGTGCCAGCAGTCTGGGGGGCAGGGGGCTCACAGATACGCAGTATTTT	CASSLGGRGLTDTQYF
-	-	TRBV30	15	TRBJ1-1	TGTGCCTGGAGTGTACGGGGGGCTATAAACACTGAAGCTTTCTTT	CAWSVRGAINTEAFF
TRBD1	-	TRBV2	13	TRBJ1-5	TGTGCCACCCAGGACAGGCCAAATCAGCCCCAGCATTTT	CATQDRPNQPQHF
TRBD1	-	TRBV10-3	16	TRBJ1-1	TGTGCCATCAGTGAACGGGACAGGAACATGAACACTGAAGCTTTCTTT	CAISERDRNMNTEAFF
TRBD1	-	TRBV6-6	14	TRBJ1-2	TGTGCCAGCGGACGAGGGACAGAACTTTATGGCTACACCTTC	CASGRGTELYGYTF
TRBD2	-	TRBV30	13	TRBJ2-3	TGTGCCTGGACTAGCGGGAGAGCAGATACGCAGTATTTT	CAWTSGRADTQYF
-	-	TRBV25-1	12	TRBJ1-4	TGTGCCAGCAGTCAGGATGGAGAAAAACTGTTTTTT	CASSQDGEKLFF